What follows is one TCR beta chain and its context. Its antigen specificity is not known. Base-call qualities are not available, and no considerably larger clone is one nucleotide away. The source of the sample is a study of control samples from healthy donors and cancer patients (dated by TCRdb to the early 2020s). The germline V gene encodes CDR1 LNHDA and CDR2 SQIVND (reference sequence). The CDR3, from cysteine to phenylalanine, totals 15 residues. Of all the DNA, just the CDR3 is kept, 45 bases in frame from base 1. Trimming accounts for 4 bases at V and 4 bases at J, while the number of junction bases matched to no gene is 1. The receptor library was made with the immunoSEQ multiplex PCR assay. What TCRdb holds here is the immuneACCESS table cut down to in-frame rearrangements. Part of the clones is not present; checked against another copy, under half of the missing clones reflect an unresolved V gene, and the others are unexplained. The sample has 150,000 to 180,000 clones on record, 85% to 95% of them singletons. Approximately 5.5% of the sample rests with the top ten.

The source material was blood. Recombination connected TRBV19 to TRBJ2-1, with 13 bases aligning to TRBD2. The receptor's source is a man aged 35-49 years in good health. The nucleotide sequence reads as follows: TGTGCCAGTAGTACACTAGCGGGGGGGTACAATGAGCAGTTCTTC. It is translated as CASSTLAGGYNEQFF.